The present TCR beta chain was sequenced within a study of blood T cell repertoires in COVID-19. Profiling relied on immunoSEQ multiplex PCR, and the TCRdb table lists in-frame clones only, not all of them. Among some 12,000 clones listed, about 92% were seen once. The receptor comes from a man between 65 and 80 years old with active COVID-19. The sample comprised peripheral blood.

The CDR3 loop reads CASSQDQGEYTEAFF. For the CDR3, the DNA is TGTGCCAGCAGCCAAGATCAGGGTGAATACACTGAAGCTTTCTTT. The chain couples TRBV14 to TRBJ1-1; maybe TRBD1 (5 bases). This CDR3 has 15 residues. Germline CDR1 and CDR2: SGHDN and FVKESK. Trimming took off 0 bases at V and 3 bases at J, with 11 bases between the two ends.